One sample yielded the 29 T cell receptor beta chains listed below, sequenced in a study of shared clonotypes between healthy human individuals. TCRdb keeps only in-frame clones here, not all; method: immunoSEQ multiplex PCR. The profile shows approximately 2.5 million clones, around nine tenths of them singletons. Sequenced: naive CD4+ T cells sorted from blood. Subset of the sample: CD45RA+ positively selected. These receptors came from a man younger than 30 in good health.

Comment on this clone: At one of its ends the junction is not consistent with the germline gene, which may arise from a read error. The CDR3 bases are TGTGCCGGCAGCTTGCACCGGCGGGAGGCCACAGATACGCAGTATTTT. It translates to CAGSLHRREATDTQYF. V and J are TRBV5-4 and TRBJ2-3; 8 bases agree with TRBD2. CDR3 length: 16 amino acids. Germline-derived CDR1 and CDR2 are SGHNT and YYREEE (reference sequence).

The gene calls are TRBV10-1 and TRBJ2-4; a weak D match, TRBD2 (7 bases). Per the germline V gene, CDR1 is WNHNN and CDR2 is SYGVQD (reference sequence). V was cut by 1 base and J by 9 bases, with 13 bases left in between. This CDR3 has 14 amino acids. In DNA form, the CDR3 reads TGCGCCAGCAGTGAGTTACAGGGAGGGGGCATTCAGTACTTC. The encoded protein is CASSELQGGGIQYF.

The chain carries TRBV9 and TRBJ2-7; TRBD2 might be the D (6 bases). CDR1 and CDR2 (germline): SGDLS, YYNGEE. The V and J ends lost 3 bases and 3 bases respectively, with 10 bases between them. The CDR3 covers 13 residues. CDR3: CASSGGEGYEQYF. CDR3 coding DNA: TGTGCCAGCAGCGGGGGGGAAGGCTACGAGCAGTACTTC.

This chain links TRBV6-5 with TRBJ2-7; 7 nucleotides align to TRBD2. V lost 3 bases, J lost 2 bases, and 10 bases stayed unmatched. The germline gives CDR1 MNHEY, CDR2 SVGAGI. The CDR3 sequence is 16 residues long. In DNA, the CDR3 is TGTGCCAGCAGTTATACACGACTAGCCATAACCTACGAGCAGTACTTC. Amino acid sequence: CASSYTRLAITYEQYF.

The chain employs TRBV28 and TRBJ1-3, with TRBD1 matching over 7 bases. V was pared by 6 bases and J by 9 bases, with 17 bases of the junction left unmatched. Germline assignment: CDR1 MDHEN and CDR2 SYDVKM. The length of the CDR3 is 16 residues. CDR3 nucleotides: TGTGCCAGCAGCACACCCGACAGGGTCTTCGGCGTCACCATATATTTT. Protein sequence: CASSTPDRVFGVTIYF.

The count of this clone is one. V is TRBV6-5 and J is TRBJ1-5; no definite D call. The V and J ends lost 6 bases and 7 bases respectively, with 13 bases between them. This CDR3 comprises 13 residues. The V gene's germline CDR1 is MNHEY and CDR2 SVGAGI. This CDR3 reads CASSRGGKQPQHF. The CDR3 coding sequence is TGTGCCAGCAGCCGGGGAGGGAAGCAGCCCCAGCATTTT.

As concerns this clone: At one of its ends the junction is not consistent with the germline gene, which may arise from a read error. V and J are TRBV7-7 and TRBJ2-1; the match to TRBD2 covers 9 bases. The length of the CDR3 is 15 residues. CDR1 is SSHAT, CDR2 FNYEAQ, per germline (reference sequence). CDR3 in amino acids: CASSLAGVPPNEQFF. The CDR3 DNA reads TGTGCTAGCAGCTTAGCGGGAGTTCCCCCCAATGAGCAGTTCTTC.

This chain uses TRBV6-5 with TRBJ2-6; no reliable D call. From germline, CDR1 is MNHEY and CDR2 SVGAGI. Trimming cost V 6 bases and J 0 bases, with 9 bases left between them. This CDR3 has 15 amino acids. Written as DNA, the CDR3 is TGTGCCAGCAGCATAAGGGTCTCTGGGGCCAACGTCCTGACTTTC. Residues: CASSIRVSGANVLTF.

V is TRBV7-2 and J is TRBJ2-7; no firm D call. V was pared by 5 bases and J by 5 bases, with 13 bases between. Germline V lookup: CDR1 SGHTA, CDR2 FQGNSA. This CDR3 region has 13 residues. The DNA of the CDR3 is TGTGCCAGCAGCCCCCCCCAGGTAAACGAGCAGTACTTC. Protein: CASSPPQVNEQYF.

The chain employs TRBV6-5 and TRBJ2-1; 8 bases are a match to TRBD2. With V trimmed by 5 bases and J by 1 base, 4 bases remained unmatched. Per germline, CDR1 MNHEY and CDR2 SVGAGI. CDR3 length equals 15 residues. This CDR3 is CASSPVAGSYNEQFF. CDR3 coding DNA: TGTGCCAGCAGTCCCGTAGCGGGGTCCTACAATGAGCAGTTCTTC.

The V gene is TRBV5-4, the J gene TRBJ2-1; no clear D. The CDR3 sequence is 14 residues long. The V gene's germline CDR1 is SGHNT and CDR2 YYREEE (reference sequence). V lost 3 bases, J lost 9 bases, and 16 bases lay in between. The CDR3 DNA is TGTGCCAGCAGCTCCTCCGCGGAAGGCAGTGAGCAGTTCTTC. Translation: CASSSSAEGSEQFF.

The chain employs TRBV18 and TRBJ2-4, with 7 bases lining up with TRBD1. CDR3 length equals 14 residues. CDR1 is KGHSH and CDR2 is LQKENI in the germline V gene. The J segment lost 7 bases and the V segment lost 4 bases, leaving 7 bases of the junction unmatched. In DNA form, the CDR3 reads TGTGCCAGCTCACTCACAGGGGCGCTTAACATTCAGTACTTC. As protein: CASSLTGALNIQYF.

The chain joins TRBV7-9 to TRBJ1-1, with D uncertain. This CDR3 is built from 16 residues. V was clipped by 5 bases and J by 0 bases, with 16 bases between them. Germline assignment: CDR1 SEHNR and CDR2 FQNEAQ (reference sequence). The CDR3 region is CASSLSVQRMNTEAFF. Here the CDR3 DNA reads TGTGCCAGCAGCCTCTCCGTACAGAGGATGAACACTGAAGCTTTCTTT. Supplemented by reference TRBV7-9 and TRBJ1-1, the full variable domain reads DTGVSQNPRHKITKRGQNVTFRCDPISEHNRLYWYRQTLGQGPEFLTYFQNEAQLEKSRLLSDRFSAERPKGSFSTLEIQRTEQGDSAMYLCASSLSVQRMNTEAFFGQGTRLTVV.

This chain uses TRBV4-1 with TRBJ2-2, with a weak D call TRBD1 (6 bases). V lost 1 base to trimming and J lost 5 bases, with 17 bases between them. Germline values: CDR1 MGHRA, CDR2 YSYEKL. The CDR3 extends over 17 amino acids. The CDR3 loop is CASSQGSRGLGTGELFF. Written as DNA, the CDR3 is TGCGCCAGCAGCCAAGGGTCCAGGGGTTTGGGGACCGGGGAGCTGTTTTTT.

The CDR3 bases are TGTGCCAGCAGCTTAGCGGACCACGTGGGGGTGAGCACTGAAGCTTTCTTT. This encodes CASSLADHVGVSTEAFF. The rearrangement uses TRBV7-6 and TRBJ1-1; D might be TRBD1 (5 bases). Trimming pared 0 bases from V and 4 bases from J, leaving 18 bases between. The V gene's germline CDR1 is SGHVS and CDR2 FNYEAQ. The CDR3 is made up of 17 amino acids.

The gene calls are TRBV2 and TRBJ1-4; D unclear. This CDR3 has 13 amino acids. The V end lost 6 bases, the J end lost 0 bases, and 5 bases lay between the germline ends. Germline V gene sequence: CDR1 SNHLY, CDR2 FYNNEI. DNA for the CDR3: TGTGCCAGCAGGACCGCAACTAATGAAAAACTGTTTTTT. Its protein is CASRTATNEKLFF.

This chain connects TRBV29-1 to TRBJ1-1; D is unresolved. Trimming removed 4 bases at V and 5 bases at J, with 8 bases between. This CDR3 is built from 11 residues. Germline-derived CDR1 and CDR2 are SQVTM and ANQGSEA. This CDR3 reads CSVAMGTEAFF. DNA for the CDR3: TGCAGCGTTGCTATGGGGACTGAAGCTTTCTTT.

The rearrangement joins TRBV10-3 to TRBJ1-1, with a possible D match to TRBD1 (5 bases). There are 14 residues in the CDR3. V was trimmed by 10 bases and J by 5 bases, leaving 20 bases between them. The germline V gene has CDR1 ENHRY and CDR2 SYGVKD. The CDR3 here is CATTPGPPGTEAFF. CDR3 nucleotides: TGTGCCACAACCCCGGGGCCCCCGGGGACTGAAGCTTTCTTT.

The V call is TRBV11-2, the J call TRBJ2-3; D gene ambiguous. The CDR3 is made up of 14 amino acids. V lost 5 bases to trimming and J lost 4 bases, with 13 bases between them. CDR1 is SGHAT and CDR2 is FQNNGV in the germline V gene. The CDR3, as DNA: TGTGCCAGCAGCCTTGGTCCCGGAGCAGATACGCAGTATTTT. Its protein is CASSLGPGADTQYF.

J is TRBJ2-3 and V is TRBV6-1; no definite D call. V dropped 7 bases and J dropped 0 bases, with 11 bases sitting between them. Germline assignment: CDR1 MNHNS and CDR2 SASEGT. The CDR3 extends over 14 amino acids. The CDR3 region is CASKMTSSTDTQYF. CDR3 DNA: TGTGCCAGCAAGATGACTTCCAGCACAGATACGCAGTATTTT.

V and J are TRBV11-1 and TRBJ2-5, with 9 bases aligning to TRBD2. CDR1 and CDR2 (germline): SGHAT, FQDESV (reference sequence). V was pared by 1 base and J by 2 bases, with 2 bases of the junction left unmatched. The CDR3 runs 15 residues. CDR3 in DNA: TGTGCCAGCAGCTTAGGACTAGCGGTGCAAGAGACCCAGTACTTC. Amino acids: CASSLGLAVQETQYF.

This clone was seen once. The rearrangement joins TRBV9 to TRBJ2-2, with D uncertain. The germline V gene encodes CDR1 SGDLS and CDR2 YYNGEE. The V end lost 0 bases, the J end lost 4 bases, and 10 bases lay between the germline ends. This CDR3 has 15 residues. The CDR3 here is CASSVVAGTTGELFF. CDR3 nucleotide sequence: TGTGCCAGCAGCGTAGTTGCAGGAACCACCGGGGAGCTGTTTTTT.

The rearrangement uses TRBV19 and TRBJ1-4; 10 bases align to TRBD1. The CDR3 is 13 amino acids. V shed 9 bases and J 8 bases; nucleotides not matched to a gene: 6. Germline CDR1 reads LNHDA; CDR2 reads SQIVND (reference sequence). CDR3 amino acids: CASRDRGGEKLFF. The CDR3 coding sequence is TGTGCCAGCCGGGACAGGGGAGGCGAAAAACTGTTTTTT.

The J gene is TRBJ1-4, the V gene TRBV6-5, with D maybe TRBD1 (5 bases). The V end was cut by 4 bases, the J end by 7 bases, with 13 bases between. This CDR3 has 14 residues. The V gene's germline CDR1 is MNHEY and CDR2 SVGAGI. The CDR3 loop is CASSSGSKLEKLFF. CDR3 bases: TGTGCCAGCAGTTCAGGGAGTAAGCTTGAAAAACTGTTTTTT.

The CDR3 DNA is TGTGCCAGCAGCCCGCCCACGGGAGACTACGAGCAGTACTTC. Translation: CASSPPTGDYEQYF. The chain recombines TRBV6-6 with TRBJ2-7; maybe TRBD2 (6 bases). Germline V gives CDR1 MNHNY, CDR2 SVGAGI (reference sequence). The CDR3 has 14 residues. V lost 6 bases and J lost 3, with 15 bases in between.

Only one count was recorded for this clone. The V gene is TRBV6-1, the J gene TRBJ1-6, with D tentatively TRBD1 (5 bases). The CDR3 length is 15 residues. Germline assignment: CDR1 MNHNS and CDR2 SASEGT. V lost 4 bases, J lost 5 bases, and 12 bases lay in between. This CDR3 is CASSGARDHNSPLHF. In nucleotides, the CDR3 is TGTGCCAGCAGTGGAGCCCGGGACCATAATTCACCCCTCCACTTT.

On this clone: Other DNA variants within this sample encode the same CDR3. The chain combines TRBV5-1 with TRBJ2-7; 7 bases line up with TRBD1. V trimming: 0 bases; J trimming: 2 bases; junction bases outside the gene matches: 2. The CDR3 totals 14 residues. Germline-derived CDR1 and CDR2 are SGHRS and YFSETQ. In DNA form, the CDR3 reads TGCGCCAGCAGCTTGGGGACAGGTACCTACGAGCAGTACTTC. Its protein product is CASSLGTGTYEQYF.

Details on this clone: Other nucleotide sequences from this sample produce the same CDR3. The rearrangement links TRBV19 to TRBJ1-5; 7 nucleotides line up with TRBD1. Germline V CDR1 and CDR2: LNHDA, SQIVND (reference sequence). The CDR3 loop spans 15 amino acids. The ends lost 1 base at V and 4 bases at J; junction bases unmatched: 4. In nucleotides, the CDR3 is TGTGCCAGTAGTATAGGACAGGGAGGTAATCAGCCCCAGCATTTT. This translates into CASSIGQGGNQPQHF.

With respect to this clone: The same CDR3 also results from other DNA sequences found in this sample. The rearrangement uses TRBV30 and TRBJ2-5; TRBD2 aligns across 7 bases. The germline V gene encodes CDR1 GTSNPN and CDR2 SVGIG (reference sequence). The CDR3 contains 12 residues. V shed 1 base, J shed 4 bases, and the junction held 0 bases outside the gene matches. DNA of the CDR3: TGTGCCTGGAGTGCTAGCGGAGAGACCCAGTACTTC. Translation gives CAWSASGETQYF.